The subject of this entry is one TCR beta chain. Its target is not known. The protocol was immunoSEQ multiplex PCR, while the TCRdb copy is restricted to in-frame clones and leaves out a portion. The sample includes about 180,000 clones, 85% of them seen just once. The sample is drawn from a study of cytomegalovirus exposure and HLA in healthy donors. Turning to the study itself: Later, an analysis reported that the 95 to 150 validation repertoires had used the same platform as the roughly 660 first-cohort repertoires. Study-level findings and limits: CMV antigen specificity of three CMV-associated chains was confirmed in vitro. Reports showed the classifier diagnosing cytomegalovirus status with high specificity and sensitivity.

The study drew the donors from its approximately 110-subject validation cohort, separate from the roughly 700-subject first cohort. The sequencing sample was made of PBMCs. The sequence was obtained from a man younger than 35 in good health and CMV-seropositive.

The CDR3, as DNA: TGTGCCAGCAGCTGGGACAGATCCTACGAGCAGTACTTC. It encodes CASSWDRSYEQYF. The chain is built from TRBV13 and TRBJ2-7; 7 bases align to TRBD1. The CDR3 contains 13 residues. V lost 4 bases to trimming and J lost 1 base; unmatched junction nucleotides: 1. Germline CDR1 PRHDT, CDR2 FYEKMQ (reference sequence).